These 15 T cell receptor beta chains originate from one sample sequenced in a study of shared clonotypes between healthy human individuals. Profiled with immunoSEQ multiplex PCR; TCRdb holds only in-frame clones, not every one. The sample lists 2 million to 3 million clones, 80% to 95% occurring once. The sample consisted of naive CD4+ T cells from PBMCs. Subset noted: CD45RA+ positively selected. Every receptor here comes from a man between 18 and 35 years old in good health. Some clones in this sample may be carry-over from other donors' samples.

This sequence joins TRBV5-1 and TRBJ2-7; D might be TRBD2 (6 bases). Germline loops: CDR1 SGHRS, CDR2 YFSETQ. This CDR3 has 14 residues. Trimming took 4 bases from V and 5 from J, leaving 16 bases between them. CDR3 in DNA: TGCGCCAGCAGCCCAAGGGCGGGGTTCCACGAGCAGTACTTC. This encodes CASSPRAGFHEQYF.

This clone was seen a handful of times. V usage is TRBV4-3 and J usage is TRBJ1-1; TRBD1 agrees at 9 bases. V lost 8 bases and J lost 7; bases outside the gene matches: 8. The CDR3 is made up of 13 amino acids. Germline CDR1 reads LGHNA; CDR2 reads YSLEER. CDR3 protein: CASGPGQGLEAFF. In DNA, the CDR3 is TGCGCCAGCGGTCCGGGACAGGGTCTTGAAGCTTTCTTT.

This chain uses TRBV5-6 with TRBJ2-5, with 10 bases lining up with TRBD2. The V and J ends lost 4 bases and 1 base, in that order; junction bases with no gene match: 7. Germline CDR1 and CDR2: SGHDT and YYEEEE. The CDR3 extends over 16 amino acids. The CDR3 protein is CASSMLLAGIQETQYF. DNA of the CDR3: TGTGCCAGCAGCATGCTACTAGCGGGGATCCAAGAGACCCAGTACTTC.

V usage is TRBV5-1 and J usage is TRBJ1-2; 7 nucleotides match TRBD1. The CDR3 sequence is 13 residues long. Germline CDR1 is SGHRS and CDR2 is YFSETQ. The V segment lost 9 bases and the J segment 5 bases; nucleotides outside the gene matches: 10. The CDR3 bases are TGCGCCACTCGGCGGGACAGTGCTTATGGCTACACCTTC. Its protein is CATRRDSAYGYTF.

The gene calls are TRBV20-1 and TRBJ1-2, with 7 bases aligning to TRBD1. CDR3 length equals 11 residues. CDR1 is DFQATT, CDR2 SNEGSKA, per germline (reference sequence). With V trimmed by 6 bases and J by 8 bases, 6 bases remained unmatched. Here the CDR3 DNA reads TGCAGTGCCCCACAGGGGCTGGGCTACACCTTC. Its protein is CSAPQGLGYTF.

The V call is TRBV7-6, the J call TRBJ2-7; the D gene is possibly TRBD1 (6 bases). Germline V CDR1 and CDR2: SGHVS, FNYEAQ. V lost 4 bases and J 6 bases, leaving 22 bases between the germline ends. The CDR3 is 16 amino acids. The CDR3 coding sequence is TGTGCCAGCAGCTCCGATACCACAGGGTCCATTGGCGAGCAGTACTTC. Encoded protein: CASSSDTTGSIGEQYF.

The genes are TRBV27 and TRBJ2-3; 11 nucleotides agree with TRBD2. After removal of 3 bases from V and 0 bases from J, the junction contained 11 bases not matched to a gene. There are 19 residues in the CDR3. Germline V gives CDR1 MNHEY, CDR2 SMNVEV (reference sequence). The CDR3 is CASSFNLAGGFTSTDTQYF. The CDR3 coding sequence is TGTGCCAGCAGTTTTAATCTAGCGGGAGGATTTACTAGCACAGATACGCAGTATTTT.

The chain employs TRBV7-9 and TRBJ1-5, with D perhaps TRBD1 (6 bases). The V gene's germline CDR1 is SEHNR and CDR2 FQNEAQ (reference sequence). This CDR3 spans 15 amino acids. Between the trimmed V and J ends, which lost 1 base and 9 bases, there was a span of 16 bases. CDR3 in amino acids: CASSLEGGQVGPQHF. The CDR3, as DNA: TGTGCCAGCAGCTTAGAGGGGGGGCAGGTTGGGCCCCAGCATTTT. Full variable domain (remainder filled in from reference TRBV7-9 and TRBJ1-5): DTGVSQNPRHKITKRGQNVTFRCDPISEHNRLYWYRQTLGQGPEFLTYFQNEAQLEKSRLLSDRFSAERPKGSFSTLEIQRTEQGDSAMYLCASSLEGGQVGPQHFGDGTRLSIL.

The chain combines TRBV6-1 with TRBJ1-2; 9 bases align to TRBD1. CDR3 length equals 16 residues. Germline CDR1 is MNHNS and CDR2 is SASEGT. Germline trimming cut 2 bases from V and 2 bases from J; bases unmatched to any gene: 6. DNA of the CDR3: TGTGCCAGCAGTGAACGTCCCGGGACAGGGAACTATGGCTACACCTTC. Its protein product is CASSERPGTGNYGYTF.

The V and J genes are TRBV6-6 and TRBJ2-7, with D perhaps assigned TRBD1 or TRBD2 (5 bases each). The CDR3 loop spans 16 amino acids. Germline V gives CDR1 MNHNY, CDR2 SVGAGI (reference sequence). Trimming stripped 6 bases from V and 8 bases from J, with 26 bases between. This chain's CDR3 is CASRDPAGTPAFKQYF. CDR3 DNA sequence: TGTGCCAGCAGGGACCCCGCCGGGACGCCGGCTTTCAAGCAGTACTTC.

The V and J genes are TRBV6-1 and TRBJ2-1; 11 bases are a match to TRBD2. The junction had 10 bases not matched to a gene; V was cut back by 6 bases and J by 9 bases. Germline V gene lookup returns CDR1 MNHNS and CDR2 SASEGT. This CDR3 has 15 residues. CDR3 sequence: CASSALAGGPGEQFF. The CDR3 DNA reads as TGTGCCAGCAGCGCCTTAGCGGGAGGGCCAGGTGAGCAGTTCTTC.

In nucleotides, the CDR3 is TGTGCCAGCAGCCCTGGTGGGGGGCAGGCCGGGGAGCTGTTTTTT. It encodes CASSPGGGQAGELFF. The J gene is TRBJ2-2, the V gene TRBV5-4, with D possibly called TRBD1 or TRBD2 (6 bases each). From germline, CDR1 is SGHNT and CDR2 YYREEE (reference sequence). V was shortened by 4 bases and J by 6 bases, with 16 bases between the two germline ends. The CDR3 has 15 residues.

This chain uses TRBV5-3 with TRBJ2-7; D is perhaps TRBD1 (6 bases). TRBV5-3 is sorted into the ORF group, with uncertain function. The ends were cut back, 3 bases at V and 3 bases at J, with 19 bases in the middle. The CDR3 loop spans 16 amino acids. The CDR3 sequence is CARSWALQGKCYEQYF. DNA of the CDR3: TGTGCCAGAAGCTGGGCCCTGCAGGGGAAATGCTACGAGCAGTACTTC.

This sequence joins TRBV19 and TRBJ2-7; 8 bases line up with TRBD1. Looked up from germline, CDR1 is LNHDA and CDR2 is SQIVND (reference sequence). Trimming cost V 5 bases and J 2 bases; bases outside gene matches: 5. The CDR3 consists of 14 residues. CDR3 DNA: TGTGCCAGTAGTCGGACAGGGCCCCCCTACGAGCAGTACTTC. Residues: CASSRTGPPYEQYF.

V and J are TRBV7-3 and TRBJ2-3; D remains ambiguous. V lost 5 bases and J lost 4, with 13 bases in between. The CDR3 totals 14 residues. Looked up from germline, CDR1 is SGHTA and CDR2 is FQGTGA. The CDR3 sequence is CASSRRASADTQYF. Written as DNA, the CDR3 is TGTGCCAGCAGCCGCCGTGCGTCCGCAGATACGCAGTATTTT.